This T cell receptor (beta chain) was profiled in a study of early T cells in non-severe SARS-CoV-2 infection. CDR3 length: 11 residues. CDR1 and CDR2 from the germline V gene are LGHNA and YNFKEQ. Trimming left V 1 base short and J 8 bases short, with 5 bases between. Unique molecular identifier tags were affixed to discrete cDNA molecules. TCRdb itself ran the 5' RACE reads through MiXCR, one entry per CDR3 protein. The sample consists of about 85,000 distinct CDR3 sequences, around 15% of them appearing once. V is TRBV4-2 and J is TRBJ1-1; TRBD1 is a possible D gene (5 bases). This receptor was obtained from an adult who was a healthcare worker with PCR-confirmed SARS-CoV-2 infection or an uninfected control (not recorded which). The sequenced sample was whole blood. The CDR3 DNA sequence: TGTGCCAGCAGCCAAGGACAGGAAGCTTTCTTT. This translates into CASSQGQEAFF.